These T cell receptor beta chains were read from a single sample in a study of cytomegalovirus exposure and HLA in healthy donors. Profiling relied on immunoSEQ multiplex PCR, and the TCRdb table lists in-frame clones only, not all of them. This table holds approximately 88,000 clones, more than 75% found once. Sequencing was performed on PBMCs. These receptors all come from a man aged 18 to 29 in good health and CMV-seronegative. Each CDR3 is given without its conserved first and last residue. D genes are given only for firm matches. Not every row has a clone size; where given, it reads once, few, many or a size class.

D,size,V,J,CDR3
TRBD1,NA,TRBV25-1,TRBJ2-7,ASAGTAYEQY
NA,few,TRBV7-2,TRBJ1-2,ASSLAATGFSSGSYT
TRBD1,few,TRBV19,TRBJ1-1,ASSKQGGYTEAF
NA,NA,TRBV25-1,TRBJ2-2,ASSEYEVDTGELF
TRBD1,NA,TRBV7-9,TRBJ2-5,ASSLRTGQETQY
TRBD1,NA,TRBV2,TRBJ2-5,ASSEIGDRGMRETQY
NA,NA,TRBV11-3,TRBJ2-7,ASSSSGYEQY
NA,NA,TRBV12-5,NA,ASGLATEQY
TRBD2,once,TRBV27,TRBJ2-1,ASSLWAGVYNEQF
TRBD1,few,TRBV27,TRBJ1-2,ASSYRGGGDGYT
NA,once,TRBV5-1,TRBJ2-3,ASSLETVPTDTQY
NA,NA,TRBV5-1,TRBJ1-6,ASSPGTRINSPLH
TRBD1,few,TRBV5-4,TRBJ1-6,ASSLSWGQGSNSPLH
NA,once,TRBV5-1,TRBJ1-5,ASSLGASNQPQH
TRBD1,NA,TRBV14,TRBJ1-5,ASSRGQGPNQPQH
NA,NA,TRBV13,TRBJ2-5,ASSFRDWRETQY
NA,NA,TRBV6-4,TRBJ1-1,ASSPGGGTEAF
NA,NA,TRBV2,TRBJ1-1,ASSEEVGGRAEAF
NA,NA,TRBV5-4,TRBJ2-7,ASSLGTPGFPSYEQY
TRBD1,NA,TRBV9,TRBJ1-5,ASSASGTANQPQH
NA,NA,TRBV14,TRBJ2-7,ASSPVAQTSYEQY
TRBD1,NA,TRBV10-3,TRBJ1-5,AISGDRDQPQH
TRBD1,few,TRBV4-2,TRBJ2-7,ASSQDPDRDYEQY
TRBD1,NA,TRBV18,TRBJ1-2,ASSPQQPRDRGHYGYT
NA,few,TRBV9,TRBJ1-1,ASNGGGTQDEAF
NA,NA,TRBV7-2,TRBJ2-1,ASRKWDLPNEQF
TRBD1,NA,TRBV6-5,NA,ASSWSGTEYYEQY
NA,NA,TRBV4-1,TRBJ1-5,ASSHEGSSNQPQH
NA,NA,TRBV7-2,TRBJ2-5,ASSLAQVRDRQY
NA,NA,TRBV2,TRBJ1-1,ASSGQRGEAF